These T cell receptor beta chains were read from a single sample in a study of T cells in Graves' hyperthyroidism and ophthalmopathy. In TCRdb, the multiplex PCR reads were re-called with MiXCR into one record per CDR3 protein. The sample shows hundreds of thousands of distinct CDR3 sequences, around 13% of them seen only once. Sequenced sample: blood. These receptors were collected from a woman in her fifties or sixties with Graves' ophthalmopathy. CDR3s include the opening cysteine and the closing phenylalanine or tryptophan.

CASSSYTPKETQYF	TRBJ2-5	TRBV7-6
CATSRLPLTGGRQPQHF	TRBJ1-5	TRBV15
CATSRASGTEYNEQFF	TRBJ2-1	TRBV15
CASSPLAGGSYEQYF	TRBJ2-7	TRBV18
CASSFLTRNTGELFF	TRBJ2-2	TRBV28
CASSLVGTGSAIFGRTSYNEQFF	TRBJ2-1	TRBV7-3
CASVPRGVKTEAFF	TRBJ1-1	TRBV7-2
CASSPALTGGEQFF	TRBJ2-1	TRBV18
CASRSTVNTEAFF	TRBJ1-1	TRBV28
CASSLATGYGAEAFF	TRBJ1-1	TRBV5-1
CASRTGTLNTETFF	TRBJ1-1	TRBV6-1
CASSPGMTVNEQFF	TRBJ2-1	TRBV7-3
CASSKNRAGELFF	TRBJ2-2	TRBV11-3
CSAAPLRNTGELFF	TRBJ2-2	TRBV20-1
CASIPPRAPDGDTEAFF	TRBJ1-1	TRBV12-3/TRBV12-4
CSARAWDTGELFF	TRBJ2-2	TRBV20-1